Listed below are T cell receptor beta chains from one sample, sequenced in a study of spatial heterogeneity in lung cancer. TCRdb reanalysed the 5' RACE reads using MiXCR and keeps one entry per CDR3 protein. Among 20,000 to 25,000 distinct CDR3 sequences listed, roughly 10% were seen once. The sample in question was lung tumor tissue, obtained at surgery. These receptor sequences come from a male donor with early-stage non-small cell lung cancer. Both conserved end residues are part of each CDR3. The order of the fields is V gene, CDR3 protein.

TRBV10-3 CAISESPGDTQYF
TRBV11-1 CASSLSGTTPYEQYF
TRBV5-1 CASSLEGAGETQYF
TRBV5-1 CASRGSIGDTGELFF
TRBV7-6 CASSLSAPAQYF
TRBV6-2/TRBV6-3 CASRGMRGLGAYEQYF
TRBV18 CASSPPIRDFRGSPEAFF
TRBV6-2/TRBV6-3 CASFYGGAGANVLTF
TRBV6-4 CASSLQGGELYEQYF
TRBV20-1 CSARRLRSRTLNEQFF
TRBV28 CASTSLTSGIQDTQYF
TRBV4-1 CASSQDWRALYEQYF
TRBV18 CASSPQSGGEETQYF
TRBV20-1 CSAGGDSSSYEQYF
TRBV7-2 CASSSESGQFF
TRBV21-1 CARQGAYEQYF
TRBV7-2 CASSFDAPPDTQYF
TRBV24-1 CATSDSGTGVQVEFF
TRBV5-6 CASSSGLWADTQYF
TRBV20-1 CSAPQISSGRALSRGGNEQFF
TRBV28 CASRNRASYGYTF
TRBV6-6 CASSYYGDEQFF
TRBV6-5 CASSYVASGSGELFF
TRBV7-2 CASSFLQGRNTEAFF
TRBV12-3/TRBV12-4 CASSLRMSGGKLFF
TRBV7-9 CASSLAGLVEQFF
TRBV4-3 CASSQEGLVQETQYF
TRBV12-3/TRBV12-4 CATKGQGKTGELFF
TRBV6-6 CASSSPRQGGTYEQYF
TRBV18 CASSPPGGGYEQYF
TRBV2 CASRDPTGGRVYEQYF
TRBV20-1 CSAQGVASSYEQYF
TRBV20-1 CSASSMLGAGANVLTF
TRBV7-2 CASSPSGRRGPKNTIYF
TRBV18 CASSPRSRSGGLNEKLFF
TRBV29-1 CSVLRWAGEGTDTQYF
TRBV11-1 CASSLHGTSYGYTF
TRBV20-1 CSAPGQNTGELFF
TRBV7-2 CASSPPRGEQYF
TRBV7-2 CASSPQLGVYNEQFF
TRBV5-1 CASSLSARTNEKLFF
TRBV6-6 CASSYSEYPGHPPGGELFF
TRBV20-1 CSARDVGRAGENQPQHF
TRBV9 CASSVTGTGQETQYF